Described below is a single T cell receptor beta chain sequence and its context. The data were taken from a study of blood T cell repertoires in COVID-19. The V gene's germline CDR1 is SGHRS and CDR2 YFSETQ. The CDR3 is 16 amino acids. V was clipped by 4 bases and J by 9 bases; unmatched bases: 7. The protocol was immunoSEQ multiplex PCR, while the TCRdb copy is restricted to in-frame clones and leaves out a portion. The sample carries some 150,000 clones, about 87% recorded once. The TCR comes from a human donor in a cohort sampled during active COVID-19. This chain uses TRBV5-1 with TRBJ2-1; 16 bases match TRBD2. Sequenced input: peripheral blood. The CDR3 is CASSIPGLAGGSEQFF. The DNA for the CDR3 is TGCGCCAGCAGCATACCGGGACTAGCGGGGGGGAGTGAGCAGTTCTTC.